The next 18 T cell receptor beta chains were all read from a single sample in a study of blood T cell repertoires in COVID-19. Libraries were prepared by immunoSEQ multiplex PCR; TCRdb keeps only in-frame clonotypes and omits some of them. The sample carries 260,000 or so clones, over 80% recorded once. What was sequenced was PBMCs or T cells enriched from blood (not recorded which). Every receptor here comes from a woman aged 30 to 39 with acute COVID-19.

This clone was picked up one time. The chain couples TRBV10-2 to TRBJ2-2, with 10 bases identical to TRBD2. The V and J ends lost 5 bases and 10 bases, in that order; junction bases with no gene match: 7. The CDR3 loop spans 14 amino acids. In germline, CDR1 is WSHSY, CDR2 SAAADI. The CDR3 coding sequence is TGCGCCAGCAGTCCTACTAGCGGGGCCGAGGAGCTGTTTTTT. Its protein product is CASSPTSGAEELFF.

This chain joins TRBV6-5 and TRBJ1-1, with D unresolved. The CDR3 has 14 amino acids. V lost 6 bases, J lost 3 bases, and 14 bases lay in between. The germline V gene encodes CDR1 MNHEY and CDR2 SVGAGI. CDR3 sequence: CASSLSTGDTEAFF. CDR3 in DNA: TGTGCCAGCAGCCTAAGCACGGGAGACACTGAAGCTTTCTTT.

This clone occurred once. J is TRBJ2-3 and V is TRBV5-6, with a possible D match to TRBD2 (5 bases). CDR1 is SGHDT and CDR2 is YYEEEE in the germline V gene. Trimming took off 3 bases at V and 4 bases at J, with 15 bases between the two ends. The CDR3 contains 15 residues. In DNA, the CDR3 is TGTGCCAGCAGCTCGCTCGCAAAGCGGCCAGATACGCAGTATTTT. Residues: CASSSLAKRPDTQYF.

The chain is built from TRBV18 and TRBJ1-3, with D unresolved. The CDR3 sequence is 15 residues long. Germline values: CDR1 KGHSH, CDR2 LQKENI. The germline V and J ends were trimmed by 3 bases and 0 bases, with 9 bases remaining between them. CDR3 amino acids: CASSPGLSSGNTIYF. CDR3 in DNA: TGTGCCAGCTCACCCGGACTCAGCTCTGGAAACACCATATATTTT.

The V and J genes are TRBV6-2 or TRBV6-3 and TRBJ2-2, with 8 bases aligning to TRBD1. V shed 6 bases, J shed 8 bases, and the junction held 5 bases outside the gene matches. Germline-derived CDR1 and CDR2 are MNHEY and SVGEGT. There are 13 residues in the CDR3. CDR3 residues: CASSDQGAGELFF. CDR3 bases: TGTGCCAGCAGCGATCAGGGGGCTGGGGAGCTGTTTTTT.

The V call is TRBV21-1, the J call TRBJ2-1; TRBD2 is the table's D call and was not checked against the DNA. TRBV21-1 counts as a pseudogene. The CDR3 has 15 amino acids. CDR3 sequence: CASSNDSGGALEQFF. The DNA of the CDR3 is TGTGCCAGCAGCAACGATAGCGGGGGGGCTCTTGAGCAGTTCTTC.

This clone was seen just once. The rearrangement uses TRBV4-1 and TRBJ1-1; no reliable D call. The V and J ends lost 3 bases and 1 base respectively, with 3 bases between them. CDR1 is MGHRA and CDR2 is YSYEKL in the germline V gene. The CDR3 is 12 residues long. CDR3 nucleotides: TGCGCCAGCAGCCAGGCGAACACTGAAGCTTTCTTT. It codes for CASSQANTEAFF.

The V gene is TRBV19, the J gene TRBJ1-5; D call uncertain. The germline V gene encodes CDR1 LNHDA and CDR2 SQIVND (reference sequence). This CDR3 comprises 16 residues. The V end was cut by 8 bases, the J end by 0 bases, with 17 bases between. CDR3 amino acids: CASSRAVLYSNQPQHF. The DNA of the CDR3 is TGTGCCAGTTCGAGGGCAGTTCTTTATAGCAATCAGCCCCAGCATTTT.

The rearrangement uses TRBV5-1 and TRBJ1-1; D possibly corresponds to TRBD1 (6 bases). V was shortened by 4 bases and J by 1 base, with 11 bases between the two germline ends. Germline V gene data show CDR1 as SGHRS and CDR2 as YFSETQ. CDR3 length: 14 residues. The CDR3 loop is CASSRTVQNTEAFF. For the CDR3, the DNA is TGCGCCAGCAGCCGGACAGTTCAGAACACTGAAGCTTTCTTT.

V usage is TRBV6-5 and J usage is TRBJ1-2, with 9 nucleotides matching TRBD1. V lost 8 bases and J lost 7; bases outside the gene matches: 5. The CDR3 runs 12 residues. CDR1 is MNHEY, CDR2 SVGAGI, per germline. The CDR3 sequence: CASWTGAVGYTF. The CDR3 region has the DNA TGTGCCAGCTGGACAGGGGCTGTTGGCTACACCTTC.

This clone was counted between two and nine times. This chain uses TRBV4-1 with TRBJ2-2; TRBD1 might be the D (5 bases). V gave up 2 bases and J gave up 0 bases, with 7 bases separating them. This CDR3 region has 15 residues. Germline V gives CDR1 MGHRA, CDR2 YSYEKL. CDR3: CASSQLRANTGELFF. The CDR3 nucleotides are TGCGCCAGCAGCCAACTCAGGGCGAACACCGGGGAGCTGTTTTTT.

Judged by abundance, this clone is large. V is TRBV6-4 and J is TRBJ2-6; 8 bases are shared with TRBD1. Germline CDR1 and CDR2: MRHNA and SNTAGT. Germline trimming cut 8 bases from V and 0 bases from J; bases unmatched to any gene: 6. This CDR3 comprises 16 residues. CDR3 DNA: TGTGCCAGCTCCTCAGGGGGCCTCTCTGGGGCCAACGTCCTGACTTTC. Its translation: CASSSGGLSGANVLTF.

The chain has TRBV7-2 and TRBJ2-2; no definite D call. This CDR3 region has 13 residues. V lost 1 base and J lost 7, with 7 bases in between. Germline CDR1 reads SGHTA; CDR2 reads FQGNSA. CDR3 sequence: CASSLVSGGELFF. CDR3 nucleotides: TGTGCCAGCAGCTTAGTATCAGGCGGGGAGCTGTTTTTT.

This clone appeared a few times. J is TRBJ2-6 and V is TRBV7-9; D remains ambiguous. The CDR3 is 14 residues long. V lost 4 bases, J lost 0 bases, and 4 bases lay in between. From germline, CDR1 is SEHNR and CDR2 FQNEAQ (reference sequence). The CDR3 DNA sequence: TGTGCCAGCAGCTCCTTCTCTGGGGCCAACGTCCTGACTTTC. Translated: CASSSFSGANVLTF. Full variable domain (rest looked up from reference TRBV7-9 and TRBJ2-6): DTGVSQNPRHKITKRGQNVTFRCDPISEHNRLYWYRQTLGQGPEFLTYFQNEAQLEKSRLLSDRFSAERPKGSFSTLEIQRTEQGDSAMYLCASSSFSGANVLTFGAGSRLTVL.

The rearrangement links TRBV12-3 or TRBV12-4 to TRBJ2-1; tentatively, D is TRBD2 (5 bases). This CDR3 has 13 residues. V was pared by 5 bases and J by 0 bases, with 5 bases between. The CDR3 sequence is CASSDYSYNEQFF. CDR3 in DNA: TGTGCCAGCAGTGACTACTCCTACAATGAGCAGTTCTTC.

The DNA of the CDR3 is TGTGCCAGCAGCGTAGGACAGTCGGCCGATAATTCACCCCTCCACTTT. Translation gives CASSVGQSADNSPLHF. V is TRBV9 and J is TRBJ1-6; TRBD1 is a possible D gene (5 bases). Germline assignment: CDR1 SGDLS and CDR2 YYNGEE. V was pared by 0 bases and J by 5 bases, with 12 bases between. The CDR3 consists of 16 residues.

The chain carries TRBV5-4 and TRBJ2-3, with D perhaps matching TRBD2 (6 bases). The CDR3 sequence is 15 residues long. Germline V gene data show CDR1 as SGHNT and CDR2 as YYREEE (reference sequence). The ends were cut back, 3 bases at V and 2 bases at J, with 13 bases in the middle. As DNA, the CDR3 is TGTGCCAGCAGCTCCGGGACTCCTCTCACAGATACGCAGTATTTT. This encodes CASSSGTPLTDTQYF.

The chain recombines TRBV27 with TRBJ2-1; TRBD2 matches 11 bases. CDR3 length equals 17 residues. Germline loops: CDR1 MNHEY, CDR2 SMNVEV (reference sequence). The ends lost 5 bases at V and 0 bases at J; junction bases unmatched: 6. CDR3 coding DNA: TGTGCCAGCAGTGCGCTTACTAGCGGGGGCTCCTACAATGAGCAGTTCTTC. Its protein product is CASSALTSGGSYNEQFF.